The source of this T cell receptor beta chain is a study of cytomegalovirus exposure and HLA in healthy donors. Germline CDR1 and CDR2: SGHNT and YYREEE (reference sequence). The CDR3 covers 15 residues. V lost 3 bases and J 0 bases, leaving 9 bases between the germline ends. Findings and caveats of the study: Excluded were some V segments that proved indistinguishable, including TRBV6-2 and TRBV6-3. V- and J-gene trimming in TCR beta was tied to a missense DCLRE1C variant by an analysis performed later.

PCR primers comprised 60 Vbeta and 13 Jbeta primers. The assay was immunoSEQ multiplex PCR, and TCRdb's table has in-frame clones only and misses some. Of 120,000 to 150,000 clones listed, 78% are singletons. This clone occurred a few times. Its antigen remains unidentified. Specimen: PBMCs. The chain couples TRBV5-4 to TRBJ2-2; D call uncertain. The sequence derives from a man in his forties or fifties in good health and CMV-seropositive. CDR3 protein: CASSSKSSNTGELFF. The CDR3 nucleotides read TGTGCCAGCAGCTCCAAGAGTTCGAACACCGGGGAGCTGTTTTTT.